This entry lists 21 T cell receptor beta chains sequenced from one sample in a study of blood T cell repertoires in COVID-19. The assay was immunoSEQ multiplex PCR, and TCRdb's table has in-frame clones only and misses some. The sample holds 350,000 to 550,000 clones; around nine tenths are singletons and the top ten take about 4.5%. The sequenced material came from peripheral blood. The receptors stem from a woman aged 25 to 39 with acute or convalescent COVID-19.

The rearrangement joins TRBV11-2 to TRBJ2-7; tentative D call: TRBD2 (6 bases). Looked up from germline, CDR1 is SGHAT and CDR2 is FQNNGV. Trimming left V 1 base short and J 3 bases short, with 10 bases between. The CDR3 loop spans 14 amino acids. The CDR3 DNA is TGTGCCAGCAGCTTAGGCGGGGCTAACTACGAGCAGTACTTC. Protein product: CASSLGGANYEQYF.

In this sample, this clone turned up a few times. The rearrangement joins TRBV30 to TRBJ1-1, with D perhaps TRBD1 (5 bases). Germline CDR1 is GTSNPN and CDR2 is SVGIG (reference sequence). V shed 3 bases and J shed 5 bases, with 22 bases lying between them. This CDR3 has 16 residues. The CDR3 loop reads CAWSKTHTGGGTEAFF. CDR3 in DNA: TGTGCCTGGAGCAAAACCCACACCGGTGGGGGGACTGAAGCTTTCTTT.

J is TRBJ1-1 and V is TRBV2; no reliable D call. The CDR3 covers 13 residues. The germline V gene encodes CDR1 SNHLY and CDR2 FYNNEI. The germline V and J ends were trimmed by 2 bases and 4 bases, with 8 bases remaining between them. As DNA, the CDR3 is TGTGCCAGCAGTGAACTTGGGAGCACTGAAGCTTTCTTT. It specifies CASSELGSTEAFF.

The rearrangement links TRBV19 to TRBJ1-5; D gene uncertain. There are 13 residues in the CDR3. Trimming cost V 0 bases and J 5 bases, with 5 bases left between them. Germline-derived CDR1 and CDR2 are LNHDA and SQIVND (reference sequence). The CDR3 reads CASSIDPYQPQHF. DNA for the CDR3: TGTGCCAGTAGTATAGATCCGTATCAGCCCCAGCATTTT.

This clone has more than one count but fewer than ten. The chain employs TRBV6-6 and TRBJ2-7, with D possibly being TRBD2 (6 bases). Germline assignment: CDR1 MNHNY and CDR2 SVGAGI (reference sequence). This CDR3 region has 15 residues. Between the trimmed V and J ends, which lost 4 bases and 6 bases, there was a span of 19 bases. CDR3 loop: CASSSGTAYPSEQYF. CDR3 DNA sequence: TGTGCCAGCAGTTCAGGGACTGCCTACCCTTCCGAGCAGTACTTC.

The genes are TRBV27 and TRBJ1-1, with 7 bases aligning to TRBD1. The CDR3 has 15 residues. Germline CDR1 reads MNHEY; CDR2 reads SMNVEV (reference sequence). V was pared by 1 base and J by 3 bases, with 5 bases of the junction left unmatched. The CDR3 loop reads CASSLFRDRHTEAFF. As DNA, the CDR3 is TGTGCCAGCAGTTTATTCCGGGACAGACACACTGAAGCTTTCTTT.

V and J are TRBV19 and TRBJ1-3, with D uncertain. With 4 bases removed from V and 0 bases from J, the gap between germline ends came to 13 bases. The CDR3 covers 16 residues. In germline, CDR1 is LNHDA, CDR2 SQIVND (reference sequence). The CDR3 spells CASSTLDAYSGNTIYF. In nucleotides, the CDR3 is TGTGCCAGTAGTACCCTAGACGCATACTCTGGAAACACCATATATTTT.

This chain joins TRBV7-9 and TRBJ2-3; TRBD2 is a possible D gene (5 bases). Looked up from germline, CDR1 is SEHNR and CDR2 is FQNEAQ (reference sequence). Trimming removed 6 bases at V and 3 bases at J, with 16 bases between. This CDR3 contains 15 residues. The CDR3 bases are TGTGCCAGCAGTTACCCCGGGGTTCCGACAGATACGCAGTATTTT. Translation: CASSYPGVPTDTQYF.

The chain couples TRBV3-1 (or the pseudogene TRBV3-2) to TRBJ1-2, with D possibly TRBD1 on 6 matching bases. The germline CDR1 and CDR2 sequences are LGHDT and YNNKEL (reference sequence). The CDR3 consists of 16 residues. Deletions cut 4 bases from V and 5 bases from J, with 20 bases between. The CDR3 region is CASSRNPEDRRYGYTF. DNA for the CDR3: TGTGCCAGCAGCCGAAACCCCGAAGACAGGCGGTATGGCTACACCTTC.

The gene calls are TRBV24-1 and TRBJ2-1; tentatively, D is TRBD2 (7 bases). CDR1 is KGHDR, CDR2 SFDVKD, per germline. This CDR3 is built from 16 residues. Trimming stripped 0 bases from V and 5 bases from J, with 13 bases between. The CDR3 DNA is TGTGCCACCAGTGATTTGCAACGAGGGGGGGACAATGAGCAGTTCTTC. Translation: CATSDLQRGGDNEQFF.

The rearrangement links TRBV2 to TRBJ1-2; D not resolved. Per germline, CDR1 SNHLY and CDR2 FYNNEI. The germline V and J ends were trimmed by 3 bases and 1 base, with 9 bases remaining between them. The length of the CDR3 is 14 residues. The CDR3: CASSDGGYNYGYTF. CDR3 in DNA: TGTGCCAGCAGTGACGGCGGCTATAACTATGGCTACACCTTC. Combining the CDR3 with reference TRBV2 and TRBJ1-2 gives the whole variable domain EPEVTQTPSHQVTQMGQEVILRCVPISNHLYFYWYRQILGQKVEFLVSFYNNEISEKSEIFDDQFSVERPDGSNFTLKIRSTKLEDSAMYFCASSDGGYNYGYTFGSGTRLTVV.

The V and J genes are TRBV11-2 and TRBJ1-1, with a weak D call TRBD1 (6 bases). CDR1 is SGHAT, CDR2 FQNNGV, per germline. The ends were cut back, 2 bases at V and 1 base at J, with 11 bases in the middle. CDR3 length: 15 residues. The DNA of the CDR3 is TGTGCCAGCAGCTTATCAGGGGATGGGAACACTGAAGCTTTCTTT. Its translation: CASSLSGDGNTEAFF.

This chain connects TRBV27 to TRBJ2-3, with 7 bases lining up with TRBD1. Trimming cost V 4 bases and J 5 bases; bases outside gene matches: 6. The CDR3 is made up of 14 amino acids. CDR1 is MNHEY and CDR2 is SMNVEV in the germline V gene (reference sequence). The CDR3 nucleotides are TGTGCCAGCAGTTCGACAGGGAAAGGAGATACGCAGTATTTT. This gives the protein CASSSTGKGDTQYF.

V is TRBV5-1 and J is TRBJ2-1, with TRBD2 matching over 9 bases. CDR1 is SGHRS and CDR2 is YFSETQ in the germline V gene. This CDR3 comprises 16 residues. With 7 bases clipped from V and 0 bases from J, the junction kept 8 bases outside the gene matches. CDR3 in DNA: TGCGCCAGCCGTTATAGCGGGGGTAGCTCCTACAATGAGCAGTTCTTC. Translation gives CASRYSGGSSYNEQFF.

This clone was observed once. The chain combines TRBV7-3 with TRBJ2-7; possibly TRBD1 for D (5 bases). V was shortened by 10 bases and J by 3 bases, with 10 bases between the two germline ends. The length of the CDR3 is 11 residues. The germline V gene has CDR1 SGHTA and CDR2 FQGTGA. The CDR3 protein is CATRAVYEQYF. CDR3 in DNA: TGTGCCACCAGGGCGGTCTACGAGCAGTACTTC. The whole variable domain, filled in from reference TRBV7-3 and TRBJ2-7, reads GAGVSQTPSNKVTEKGKYVELRCDPISGHTALYWYRQSLGQGPEFLIYFQGTGAADDSGLPNDRFFAVRPEGSVSTLKIQRTERGDSAVYLCATRAVYEQYFGPGTRLTVT.

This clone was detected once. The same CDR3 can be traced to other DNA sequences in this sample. The CDR3 reads CASSPGQANYGYTF. The CDR3 DNA sequence: TGTGCCAGCAGCCCGGGACAGGCTAACTATGGCTACACCTTC. The chain carries TRBV6-5 and TRBJ1-2, with 8 positions matching TRBD1. Germline CDR1 reads MNHEY; CDR2 reads SVGAGI. The CDR3 sequence is 14 residues long. V trimming: 6 bases; J trimming: 0 bases; junction bases outside the gene matches: 3.

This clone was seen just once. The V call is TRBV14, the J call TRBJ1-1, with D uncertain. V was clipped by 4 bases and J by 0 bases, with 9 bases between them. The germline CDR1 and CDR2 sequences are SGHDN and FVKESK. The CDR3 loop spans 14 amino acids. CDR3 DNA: TGTGCCAGCAGCCCCAAACACATGAACACTGAAGCTTTCTTT. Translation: CASSPKHMNTEAFF.

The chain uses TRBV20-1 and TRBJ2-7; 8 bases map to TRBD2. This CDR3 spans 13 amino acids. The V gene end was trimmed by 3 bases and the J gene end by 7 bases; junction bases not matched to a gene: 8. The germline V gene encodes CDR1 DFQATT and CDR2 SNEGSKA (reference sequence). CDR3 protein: CSASVGGAGEQYF. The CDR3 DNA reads TGCAGTGCTAGTGTCGGGGGGGCCGGGGAGCAGTACTTC.

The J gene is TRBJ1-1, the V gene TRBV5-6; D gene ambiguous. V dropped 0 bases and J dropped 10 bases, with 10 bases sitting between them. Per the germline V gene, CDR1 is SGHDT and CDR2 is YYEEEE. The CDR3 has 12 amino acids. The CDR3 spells CASSLGEGGAFF. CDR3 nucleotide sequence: TGTGCCAGCAGCTTGGGGGAGGGCGGAGCTTTCTTT.

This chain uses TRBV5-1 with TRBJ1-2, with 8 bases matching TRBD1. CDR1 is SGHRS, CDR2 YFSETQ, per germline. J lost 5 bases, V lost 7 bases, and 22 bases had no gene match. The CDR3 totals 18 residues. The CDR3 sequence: CASHFLPVRDRQTYGYTF. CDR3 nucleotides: TGCGCCAGCCACTTTCTGCCCGTAAGGGACAGGCAAACTTATGGCTACACCTTC. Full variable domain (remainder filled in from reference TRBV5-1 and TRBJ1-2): KAGVTQTPRYLIKTRGQQVTLSCSPISGHRSVSWYQQTPGQGLQFLFEYFSETQRNKGNFPGRFSGRQFSNSRSEMNVSTLELGDSALYLCASHFLPVRDRQTYGYTFGSGTRLTVV.

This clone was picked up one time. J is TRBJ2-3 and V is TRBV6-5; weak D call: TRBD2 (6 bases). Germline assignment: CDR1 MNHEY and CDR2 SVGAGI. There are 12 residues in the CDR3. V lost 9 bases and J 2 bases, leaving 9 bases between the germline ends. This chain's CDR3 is CASGGTTDTQYF. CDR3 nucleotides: TGTGCCAGTGGGGGGACCACAGATACGCAGTATTTT.